This T cell receptor beta chain was profiled in a study of cytomegalovirus exposure and HLA in healthy donors. General study results and limits: Among TCR beta chains of equal frequency, HLA-associated ones were more clonally expanded in a later analysis. The study designated fewer than 200 TCR beta chains cytomegalovirus-associated.

Primers for the PCR totalled 60 Vbeta and 13 Jbeta. Sequencing used immunoSEQ multiplex PCR; TCRdb keeps in-frame clones, though not all of them. Of around 180,000 clones in the sample, approximately 80% were seen once. Note on this clone: What it binds is not known.

With 2 bases removed from V and 2 bases from J, the gap between germline ends came to 12 bases. Germline CDR1 and CDR2: SGHTA and FQGNSA. This CDR3 has 16 residues. The clonotype comes from a man aged 60-69 years in good health and CMV-seronegative. The specimen was PBMCs. The chain recombines TRBV7-2 with TRBJ2-2; D remains ambiguous. This CDR3 is CASSLKLYSNTGELFF. The CDR3 region has the DNA TGTGCCAGCAGCTTAAAGCTCTATTCCAACACCGGGGAGCTGTTTTTT.